The 22 T cell receptor beta chains below all came from one sample that was sequenced in a study of T cell responses to AZD1222 COVID-19 vaccine. Sequencing was performed with immunoSEQ multiplex PCR; in TCRdb, only in-frame clones are kept and a portion is missing. The sample lists some 80,000 clones; about 91% were seen once. Here the sequenced sample was peripheral blood, taken 28 days after the second dose of the MenACWY control vaccine. The receptors were gathered from an adult who received the MenACWY meningococcal vaccine as a control.

The V gene is TRBV7-9, the J gene TRBJ2-7, with a possible D match to TRBD1 (6 bases). The CDR3 has 14 amino acids. The V and J ends lost 4 bases and 0 bases respectively, with 10 bases between them. Germline lookup yields CDR1 SEHNR and CDR2 FQNEAQ (reference sequence). This CDR3 is CASSWGQSSYEQYF. The DNA for the CDR3 is TGTGCCAGCAGCTGGGGGCAGAGCTCCTACGAGCAGTACTTC.

The chain recombines TRBV7-8 with TRBJ1-4; no clear D gene. Looked up from germline, CDR1 is SGHVS and CDR2 is FQNEAQ. The V gene lost 1 base and the J gene lost 4 bases, with 10 bases spanning the gap. The CDR3 has 15 amino acids. The CDR3 spells CASSLVGGLNEKLFF. CDR3 DNA: TGTGCCAGCAGCTTAGTCGGAGGGCTTAATGAAAAACTGTTTTTT.

The V and J genes are TRBV19 and TRBJ1-5; the D gene is possibly TRBD1 (5 bases). The ends were cut back, 3 bases at V and 1 base at J, with 13 bases in the middle. This CDR3 has 16 amino acids. Germline lookup yields CDR1 LNHDA and CDR2 SQIVND (reference sequence). DNA of the CDR3: TGTGCCAGTAGTATGAATGGGGCAGCGAGCAATCAGCCCCAGCATTTT. The encoded protein is CASSMNGAASNQPQHF.

V is TRBV28 and J is TRBJ1-1; no firm D call. Looked up from germline, CDR1 is MDHEN and CDR2 is SYDVKM. CDR3 length: 14 residues. Trimming pared 5 bases from V and 1 base from J, leaving 11 bases between. The CDR3 sequence: CASSNHGTNTEAFF. The DNA for the CDR3 is TGTGCCAGCAGTAACCACGGAACGAACACTGAAGCTTTCTTT.

The chain couples TRBV7-3 to TRBJ2-3, with a weak D call TRBD2 (5 bases). The CDR3 sequence is 13 residues long. CDR1 is SGHTA and CDR2 is FQGTGA in the germline V gene. V lost 3 bases to trimming and J lost 5 bases, with 9 bases between them. CDR3 nucleotides: TGTGCCAGCAGCTTGGACTCCAAAGATACGCAGTATTTT. Translation: CASSLDSKDTQYF.

On this clone itself: Other DNA variants within this sample encode the same CDR3. V gene TRBV6-2 or TRBV6-3 combines with J gene TRBJ1-2; D is ambiguous. Trimming shortened V by 2 bases and J by 3 bases, and 7 bases separated the two germline ends. Germline CDR1 is MNHEY and CDR2 is SVGEGT. This CDR3 has 13 amino acids. The CDR3 region is CASSYGTYYGYTF. In DNA, the CDR3 is TGTGCCAGCAGTTACGGAACGTACTATGGCTACACCTTC.

About this clone: The same CDR3 can be traced to other DNA sequences in this sample. This CDR3 reads CASSQGQGNSPLHF. The DNA for the CDR3 is TGTGCCAGCAGCCAGGGGCAGGGTAATTCACCCCTCCACTTT. The gene calls are TRBV3-1 (or the pseudogene TRBV3-2) and TRBJ1-6, with TRBD1 as a possible D gene (5 bases). The CDR3 spans 14 residues. The germline V gene encodes CDR1 LGHDT and CDR2 YNNKEL (reference sequence). V lost 3 bases, J lost 6 bases, and 9 bases lay in between.

The rearrangement links TRBV7-2 to TRBJ1-4, with D unresolved. V lost 1 base to trimming and J lost 10 bases, with 19 bases between them. The CDR3 is made up of 16 amino acids. Germline values: CDR1 SGHTA, CDR2 FQGNSA. CDR3 bases: TGTGCCAGCAGCTTAGGAGGTGGTGCAGCAGATGGAAAACTGTTTTTT. Protein product: CASSLGGGAADGKLFF.

The chain combines TRBV7-9 with TRBJ1-1; possible D gene TRBD1, 6 bases. The germline V gene encodes CDR1 SEHNR and CDR2 FQNEAQ (reference sequence). This CDR3 has 15 amino acids. V shed 6 bases and J shed 1 base, with 15 bases lying between them. The CDR3: CASRNGGSENTEAFF. DNA for the CDR3: TGTGCCAGCAGAAATGGGGGCAGCGAGAACACTGAAGCTTTCTTT. Complete variable domain (other parts from reference TRBV7-9 and TRBJ1-1): DTGVSQNPRHKITKRGQNVTFRCDPISEHNRLYWYRQTLGQGPEFLTYFQNEAQLEKSRLLSDRFSAERPKGSFSTLEIQRTEQGDSAMYLCASRNGGSENTEAFFGQGTRLTVV.

The chain links TRBV11-3 to TRBJ2-3, with TRBD2 matching 15 bases. This CDR3 comprises 18 residues. CDR1 SGHNT and CDR2 YENEEA come from the germline V gene. Losses at the gene ends were 3 bases for V and 2 bases for J; bases not matched to a gene: 6. Here the CDR3 DNA reads TGTGCCAGCAGCTTGGGGACTAGCGGGGGGCACAACACAGATACGCAGTATTTT. Translating gives CASSLGTSGGHNTDTQYF. Supplemented by reference TRBV11-3 and TRBJ2-3, the full variable domain reads EAGVVQSPRYKIIEKKQPVAFWCNPISGHNTLYWYLQNLGQGPELLIRYENEEAVDDSQLPKDRFSAERLKGVDSTLKIQPAELGDSAVYLCASSLGTSGGHNTDTQYFGPGTRLTVL.

This chain connects TRBV5-5 to TRBJ1-5; D remains ambiguous. Germline V CDR1 and CDR2: SGHKS, YYEKEE (reference sequence). The germline V and J ends were trimmed by 6 bases and 7 bases, with 17 bases remaining between them. The CDR3 covers 14 residues. The DNA for the CDR3 is TGTGCCAGCACCACCTCCCTGGTGCAGCAGCCCCAGCATTTT. It encodes CASTTSLVQQPQHF.

V usage is TRBV7-8 and J usage is TRBJ2-5; TRBD2 agrees at 10 bases. V was clipped by 5 bases and J by 2 bases; unmatched bases: 5. The CDR3 length is 15 residues. CDR1 SGHVS and CDR2 FQNEAQ come from the germline V gene. The CDR3 spells CASSRGTSEQETQYF. The CDR3 nucleotides read TGTGCCAGCAGCCGAGGGACTAGCGAACAAGAGACCCAGTACTTC.

The CDR3 bases are TGTGCCTGGAGTCCCATCTACGAGCAGTACTTC. Encoded protein: CAWSPIYEQYF. The chain employs TRBV30 and TRBJ2-7; no clear D gene. This CDR3 has 11 amino acids. Trimming cost V 2 bases and J 3 bases, with 5 bases left between them. Germline assignment: CDR1 GTSNPN and CDR2 SVGIG (reference sequence).

This chain joins TRBV5-1 and TRBJ1-2; D is perhaps TRBD1 (6 bases). CDR3 size: 15 residues. V lost 3 bases, J lost 2 bases, and 14 bases lay in between. The germline gives CDR1 SGHRS, CDR2 YFSETQ. For the CDR3, the DNA is TGCGCCAGCAGCTCCGGACAGTACGGGAACTATGGCTACACCTTC. Protein product: CASSSGQYGNYGYTF.

The CDR3 region is CASSSLPGYGYTF. The CDR3 DNA follows: TGTGCCAGCAGCTCACTACCCGGGTATGGCTACACCTTC. This chain connects TRBV7-2 to TRBJ1-2; D unresolved. From germline, CDR1 is SGHTA and CDR2 FQGNSA. V was pared by 4 bases and J by 5 bases, with 11 bases between. The CDR3 has 13 residues.

The rearrangement joins TRBV5-1 to TRBJ1-2; 7 bases agree with TRBD1. V lost 4 bases and J lost 8; bases outside the gene matches: 8. The CDR3 runs 13 residues. The germline CDR1 and CDR2 sequences are SGHRS and YFSETQ. The CDR3 loop reads CASSATGAEGYTF. The CDR3 region has the DNA TGCGCCAGCAGCGCCACAGGGGCAGAGGGCTACACCTTC.

The chain joins TRBV5-4 to TRBJ1-1; a possible D gene is TRBD1 (6 bases). The CDR3 sequence is 15 residues long. CDR1 is SGHNT, CDR2 YYREEE, per germline (reference sequence). V dropped 4 bases and J dropped 2 bases, with 15 bases sitting between them. The CDR3 reads CASSEARGANTEAFF. The CDR3 nucleotides read TGTGCCAGCAGCGAGGCACGGGGGGCAAACACTGAAGCTTTCTTT. Based on the CDR3 plus reference TRBV5-4 and TRBJ1-1, the full variable domain is ETGVTQSPTHLIKTRGQQVTLRCSSQSGHNTVSWYQQALGQGPQFIFQYYREEENGRGNFPPRFSGLQFPNYSSELNVNALELDDSALYLCASSEARGANTEAFFGQGTRLTVV.

The chain is built from TRBV6-1 and TRBJ2-3, with D perhaps TRBD2 (6 bases). V was shortened by 2 bases and J by 3 bases, with 12 bases between the two germline ends. Looked up from germline, CDR1 is MNHNS and CDR2 is SASEGT. CDR3 length: 15 residues. CDR3 nucleotides: TGTGCCAGCAGTGAATATGCGGGAAGGACAGATACGCAGTATTTT. As protein: CASSEYAGRTDTQYF.

This clone is a singleton in its sample. The chain employs TRBV6-5 and TRBJ2-2; TRBD1 matches 9 bases. Germline assignment: CDR1 MNHEY and CDR2 SVGAGI. The CDR3 has 16 residues. J was trimmed by 4 bases and V by 4 bases; bases with no gene match: 7. The CDR3 DNA sequence: TGTGCCAGCAGTTTAGACAGGGGGGCGAGCACCGGGGAGCTGTTTTTT. Amino acid sequence: CASSLDRGASTGELFF.

The gene calls are TRBV9 and TRBJ1-2; no clear D. CDR3 length: 14 amino acids. Germline values: CDR1 SGDLS, CDR2 YYNGEE. V gave up 0 bases and J gave up 4 bases, with 10 bases separating them. In DNA form, the CDR3 reads TGTGCCAGCAGCGTAGTTTCGGGGAGCTATGGCTACACCTTC. It codes for CASSVVSGSYGYTF. Full variable domain (rest looked up from reference TRBV9 and TRBJ1-2): DSGVTQTPKHLITATGQRVTLRCSPRSGDLSVYWYQQSLDQGLQFLIQYYNGEERAKGNILERFSAQQFPDLHSELNLSSLELGDSALYFCASSVVSGSYGYTFGSGTRLTVV.

V and J are TRBV6-1 and TRBJ2-7, with unresolved D. Germline CDR1 MNHNS, CDR2 SASEGT. V shed 3 bases and J shed 4 bases, with 4 bases lying between them. This CDR3 is 11 amino acids long. CDR3 residues: CASSDFYEQYF. CDR3 DNA sequence: TGTGCCAGCAGTGATTTTTACGAGCAGTACTTC.

This clone appeared a few times. The rearrangement links TRBV19 to TRBJ2-2, with D possibly TRBD1 on 5 matching bases. The V and J ends lost 0 bases and 6 bases respectively, with 14 bases between them. Looked up from germline, CDR1 is LNHDA and CDR2 is SQIVND (reference sequence). This CDR3 has 16 amino acids. CDR3 protein: CASSIDQGSLPGELFF. The CDR3 DNA sequence: TGTGCCAGTAGTATAGATCAGGGAAGCCTCCCCGGGGAGCTGTTTTTT.